The next 31 T cell receptor beta chains were all read from a single sample in a study of blood T cell repertoires in COVID-19. Libraries were prepared by immunoSEQ multiplex PCR; TCRdb keeps only in-frame clonotypes and omits some of them. The profile shows approximately 210,000 clones, about 86% of them singletons. The specimen sequenced was peripheral blood. The origin of the receptors is a man in his fifties with active or convalescent COVID-19.

This sequence joins TRBV11-3 and TRBJ2-2; possibly TRBD1 for D (6 bases). The CDR3 length is 14 residues. Germline assignment: CDR1 SGHNT and CDR2 YENEEA. V was clipped by 1 base and J by 3 bases, with 6 bases between them. The CDR3 here is CASSLGGHTGELFF. CDR3 nucleotide sequence: TGTGCCAGCAGCTTAGGGGGGCACACCGGGGAGCTGTTTTTT.

The V call is TRBV13, the J call TRBJ1-2, with 9 bases aligning to TRBD1. V lost 6 bases and J lost 3; bases outside the gene matches: 8. CDR1 and CDR2 from the germline V gene are PRHDT and FYEKMQ (reference sequence). The length of the CDR3 is 15 residues. CDR3 amino acids: CASRSPGTGHYGYTF. The CDR3 coding sequence is TGTGCCAGCAGATCTCCCGGGACAGGGCACTATGGCTACACCTTC.

The V and J genes are TRBV28 and TRBJ2-2, with D maybe TRBD1 (5 bases). The germline CDR1 and CDR2 sequences are MDHEN and SYDVKM. V dropped 8 bases and J dropped 3 bases, with 10 bases sitting between them. This CDR3 spans 13 amino acids. DNA for the CDR3: TGTGCCAGCGGTCAGGGCGACACCGGGGAGCTGTTTTTT. It is translated as CASGQGDTGELFF.

The V call is TRBV5-1, the J call TRBJ2-7, with 12 nucleotides matching TRBD2. The CDR3 is made up of 16 amino acids. V lost 4 bases to trimming and J lost 2 bases; unmatched junction nucleotides: 7. CDR1 is SGHRS, CDR2 YFSETQ, per germline. The CDR3 DNA is TGCGCCAGCAGCCAGGGGACTAGCGGGCCCGCCTACGAGCAGTACTTC. This codes for CASSQGTSGPAYEQYF.

The V call is TRBV6-6, the J call TRBJ1-6; no clear D. This CDR3 has 14 residues. The V end was cut by 6 bases, the J end by 10 bases, with 16 bases between. CDR1 is MNHNY, CDR2 SVGAGI, per germline (reference sequence). CDR3: CASRTAGNTSPLHF. Here the CDR3 DNA reads TGTGCCAGCAGGACGGCGGGGAATACCTCACCCCTCCACTTT.

V and J are TRBV1 and TRBJ2-7; the D call in the table, TRBD2, was not verified against the DNA. TRBV1 represents a pseudogene. This CDR3 has 15 amino acids. CDR3 residues: CTSSRLAGYSYEQYF. CDR3 DNA: TGCACCAGCAGCCGTCTGGCGGGGTATTCCTACGAGCAGTACTTC.

The J gene is TRBJ2-3, the V gene TRBV6-2 or TRBV6-3, with TRBD2 matching over 7 bases. V trimming: 2 bases; J trimming: 0 bases; junction bases outside the gene matches: 17. Germline CDR1 and CDR2: MNHEY and SVGEGT. This CDR3 is 20 amino acids long. The CDR3 region has the DNA TGTGCCAGCAGTTACCCAACTAGCAGAGGCGGGGGTTCTAGCACAGATACGCAGTATTTT. Protein sequence: CASSYPTSRGGGSSTDTQYF.

The chain combines TRBV19 with TRBJ1-2; D may be TRBD1 (6 bases). CDR3 length: 13 residues. Trimming stripped 5 bases from V and 4 bases from J, with 11 bases between. Germline CDR1 and CDR2: LNHDA and SQIVND (reference sequence). The CDR3 nucleotides read TGTGCCAGTAGTCGGGACAACCGCTATGGCTACACCTTC. The encoded protein is CASSRDNRYGYTF.

This clone was seen more than once but under ten times. The rearrangement joins TRBV10-2 to TRBJ1-6; D ambiguous. The CDR3 sequence is 14 residues long. Germline-derived CDR1 and CDR2 are WSHSY and SAAADI. V was cut by 6 bases and J by 4 bases, with 10 bases left in between. Here the CDR3 DNA reads TGCGCCAGCAGGGAGGCGGGTTATAATTCACCCCTCCACTTT. It is translated as CASREAGYNSPLHF.

In DNA, the CDR3 is TGTGCCACCAGCAGAAATCCGGGACAGCCTAACTACGAGCAGTACTTC. Its translation is CATSRNPGQPNYEQYF. V is TRBV15 and J is TRBJ2-7; 7 nucleotides agree with TRBD1. Germline CDR1 is LNHNV and CDR2 is YYDKDF (reference sequence). The junction had 10 bases not matched to a gene; V was cut back by 2 bases and J by 3 bases. CDR3 size: 16 residues.

The chain joins TRBV5-1 to TRBJ1-2, with no clear D. CDR3 size: 15 residues. Trimming removed 4 bases at V and 3 bases at J, with 16 bases between. Germline V gene lookup returns CDR1 SGHRS and CDR2 YFSETQ. The CDR3 DNA is TGCGCCAGCAGCCCCGAAGTCGCGGCAGACTATGGCTACACCTTC. Its translation is CASSPEVAADYGYTF.

The rearrangement joins TRBV3-1 (or the pseudogene TRBV3-2) to TRBJ2-4; no firm D call. The CDR3 totals 14 residues. The germline CDR1 and CDR2 sequences are LGHDT and YNNKEL (reference sequence). Trimming cost V 0 bases and J 0 bases, with 3 bases left between them. CDR3 in amino acids: CASSQELAKNIQYF. CDR3 DNA: TGTGCCAGCAGCCAAGAACTAGCCAAAAACATTCAGTACTTC.

The chain carries TRBV6-1 and TRBJ2-7; no definite D call. CDR3 length: 13 amino acids. The V end lost 2 bases, the J end lost 2 bases, and 7 bases lay between the germline ends. In germline, CDR1 is MNHNS, CDR2 SASEGT. CDR3 nucleotides: TGTGCCAGCAGTGAAACACGTACCTACGAGCAGTACTTC. Encoded protein: CASSETRTYEQYF.

The gene calls are TRBV11-3 and TRBJ2-2, with a possible D match to TRBD1 (6 bases). The CDR3 spans 14 residues. Trimming shortened V by 3 bases and J by 4 bases, and 9 bases separated the two germline ends. CDR1 and CDR2 from the germline V gene are SGHNT and YENEEA. The CDR3: CASSFRRGTGELFF. The CDR3 DNA reads TGTGCCAGCAGCTTCCGCAGGGGCACCGGGGAGCTGTTTTTT.

This clone was seen more than once but under ten times. The genes are TRBV5-1 and TRBJ2-7; 11 bases line up with TRBD1. Germline-derived CDR1 and CDR2 are SGHRS and YFSETQ. The CDR3 runs 15 residues. V lost 7 bases and J lost 0; bases outside the gene matches: 6. CDR3 in DNA: TGCGCCAGCGGCGCCGGGACAGGGGGCTCCTACGAGCAGTACTTC. Protein sequence: CASGAGTGGSYEQYF.

This chain joins TRBV6-6 and TRBJ1-1, with a tentative D call TRBD1 (5 bases). Trimming pared 5 bases from V and 2 bases from J, leaving 12 bases between. The V gene's germline CDR1 is MNHNY and CDR2 SVGAGI (reference sequence). This CDR3 has 14 residues. CDR3 sequence reads: CASSTKTENTEAFF. The CDR3, as DNA: TGTGCCAGCAGTACTAAGACAGAAAACACTGAAGCTTTCTTT.

V is TRBV18 and J is TRBJ1-1, with no clear D. CDR3 size: 16 residues. Trimming removed 1 base from V and 3 bases from J, with 15 bases in between. Germline V gives CDR1 KGHSH, CDR2 LQKENI. CDR3 protein: CASSPLNHREDTEAFF. Here the CDR3 DNA reads TGTGCCAGCTCACCACTTAATCACCGAGAGGACACTGAAGCTTTCTTT.

J is TRBJ2-7 and V is TRBV12-3 or TRBV12-4, with D possibly matching TRBD1 (5 bases). V gave up 3 bases and J gave up 6 bases, with 9 bases separating them. The CDR3 runs to 12 residues. The CDR3, as DNA: TGTGCCAGCAGTTTGGGGCAGTTCGAGCAGTACTTC. This gives the protein CASSLGQFEQYF.

This clone was counted only a few times. The chain has TRBV7-6 and TRBJ2-7; the D gene is possibly TRBD2 (5 bases). The CDR3 runs 12 residues. Germline CDR1 SGHVS, CDR2 FNYEAQ. The V and J ends lost 11 bases and 3 bases respectively, with 14 bases between them. The CDR3 reads CASSSGNYEQYF. CDR3 nucleotide sequence: TGTGCCTCTAGCTCGGGGAACTACGAGCAGTACTTC.

This rearrangement joins TRBV5-5 to TRBJ2-7, with D uncertain. This CDR3 has 17 amino acids. Germline-derived CDR1 and CDR2 are SGHKS and YYEKEE (reference sequence). V lost 4 bases and J 5 bases, leaving 25 bases between the germline ends. In DNA form, the CDR3 reads TGTGCCAGCAGCCGTTCTTCCGGAGCAGTACTAAGCGACGAGCAGTACTTC. Protein product: CASSRSSGAVLSDEQYF.

This clone turned up a few times. The rearrangement links TRBV7-9 to TRBJ1-1; 7 bases agree with TRBD1. The CDR3 is 18 amino acids. CDR1 and CDR2 from the germline V gene are SEHNR and FQNEAQ (reference sequence). Trimming removed 5 bases from V and 1 base from J; junction bases left unmatched: 16. The CDR3 coding sequence is TGTGCCAGCAGCCGAGAGTTAGGACAGGCTCAGGCGAACACTGAAGCTTTCTTT. It specifies CASSRELGQAQANTEAFF.

About this clone: Other DNA sequences in this sample translate to the same CDR3. This chain connects TRBV7-2 to TRBJ1-2; tentatively, D is TRBD1 (6 bases). V was clipped by 4 bases and J by 0 bases, with 9 bases between them. The CDR3 covers 14 residues. Germline V gives CDR1 SGHTA, CDR2 FQGNSA. This chain's CDR3 is CASSSRTANYGYTF. The CDR3, as DNA: TGTGCCAGCAGCTCCCGGACAGCTAACTATGGCTACACCTTC.

The chain carries TRBV4-1 and TRBJ1-1; perhaps TRBD1 as D (6 bases). The CDR3 consists of 15 residues. From germline, CDR1 is MGHRA and CDR2 YSYEKL. The V end was cut by 1 base, the J end by 4 bases, with 13 bases between. CDR3 sequence reads: CASSQGSGGATEAFF. CDR3 nucleotides: TGCGCCAGCAGCCAAGGATCCGGGGGGGCCACTGAAGCTTTCTTT.

The chain combines TRBV6-6 with TRBJ2-3; possible D gene TRBD2, 6 bases. V lost 6 bases and J lost 2, with 18 bases in between. This CDR3 has 16 residues. Germline loops: CDR1 MNHNY, CDR2 SVGAGI (reference sequence). The CDR3 DNA reads as TGTGCCAGCAGGGGGGGTGGGCGGAACCTCACAGATACGCAGTATTTT. Its translation: CASRGGGRNLTDTQYF.

J is TRBJ2-1 and V is TRBV28, with D maybe TRBD1 (6 bases). Germline CDR1 MDHEN, CDR2 SYDVKM. The germline V and J ends were trimmed by 5 bases and 8 bases, with 22 bases remaining between them. The CDR3 has 16 residues. The CDR3 DNA reads TGTGCCAGCAGTCGCGCCTCGGGTCTTAGGGGGTATGAGCAGTTCTTC. This translates into CASSRASGLRGYEQFF.

The CDR3 DNA sequence: TGTGCCAGCAGACGTTCTAGCGGGGGGGCGAAAGAGCAGTTCTTC. Translating it yields CASRRSSGGAKEQFF. The J gene is TRBJ2-1, the V gene TRBV6-5; 12 bases map to TRBD2. Unmatched junction bases numbered 10, after V lost 6 bases and J lost 10 bases. The germline V gene encodes CDR1 MNHEY and CDR2 SVGAGI. The CDR3 is 15 amino acids.

V and J are TRBV7-2 and TRBJ2-1; D remains ambiguous. The germline V gene has CDR1 SGHTA and CDR2 FQGNSA. The CDR3 runs to 15 residues. Trimming pared 2 bases from V and 0 bases from J, leaving 8 bases between. The CDR3: CASSLPRSSYNEQFF. The DNA for the CDR3 is TGTGCCAGCAGCTTACCAAGGAGCTCCTACAATGAGCAGTTCTTC.

The chain combines TRBV3-1 (or the pseudogene TRBV3-2) with TRBJ1-4; 10 nucleotides line up with TRBD1. CDR3 length: 15 amino acids. Looked up from germline, CDR1 is LGHDT and CDR2 is YNNKEL (reference sequence). J lost 7 bases, V lost 3 bases, and 5 bases had no gene match. CDR3 in amino acids: CASSQTGGVGEKLFF. The CDR3 DNA is TGTGCCAGCAGCCAGACAGGGGGCGTAGGTGAAAAACTGTTTTTT.

The chain uses TRBV4-1 and TRBJ1-2, with D hard to call. CDR1 is MGHRA and CDR2 is YSYEKL in the germline V gene. The CDR3 has 16 amino acids. The V end lost 5 bases, the J end lost 5 bases, and 21 bases lay between the germline ends. The CDR3 region is CASSFRPAEIFYGYTF. CDR3 nucleotide sequence: TGCGCCAGCAGCTTTCGGCCCGCGGAAATCTTTTATGGCTACACCTTC.

The chain recombines TRBV29-1 with TRBJ2-2; D gene unclear. The V gene lost 6 bases and the J gene lost 1 base, with 9 bases spanning the gap. The germline V gene encodes CDR1 SQVTM and CDR2 ANQGSEA. The CDR3 is 13 residues long. CDR3 nucleotides: TGCAGCGTGAGAGAGGTGAACACCGGGGAGCTGTTTTTT. Amino acids: CSVREVNTGELFF.

The chain combines TRBV7-2 with TRBJ1-1, with D hard to call. The germline CDR1 and CDR2 sequences are SGHTA and FQGNSA. The CDR3 loop spans 14 amino acids. V lost 2 bases, J lost 2 bases, and 9 bases lay in between. CDR3 coding DNA: TGTGCCAGCAGCTTACTTCCGGGAAACACTGAAGCTTTCTTT. Encoded protein: CASSLLPGNTEAFF.